This T cell receptor (beta chain) was captured in a study of T cells in Graves' hyperthyroidism and ophthalmopathy. Regarding the study as a whole: Ophthalmopathy stood apart from stable hyperthyroidism in a 13 V-J model. Ophthalmopathy, as predicted by the model, came a median about seven months after the prediction. Clonotypes that were expanded in thyroid above 0.001 mostly appeared in blood too.

On this clonotype: Antigen: not known.

What was amplified from RNA transcripts were TCR beta CDR3 regions. The TCR CDR3 was amplified in a first-round RT-PCR using the HTBI primer set. Each CDR3 protein is one row after TCRdb ran MiXCR on the multiplex PCR reads. The sample lists over 500,000 distinct CDR3 sequences; 15% to 20% were seen once. Inclusion characteristics of ophthalmopathy patients comprised a Clinical Activity Score of at least 3, a NOSPECS grade of at least 4, and duration under 3 months. Germline CDR1 KGHSH, CDR2 LQKENI. The CDR3 loop spans 15 amino acids. V dropped 3 bases and J dropped 6 bases, with 15 bases sitting between them.

The chain joins TRBV18 to TRBJ1-5; D is perhaps TRBD1 (6 bases). This TCR came from a woman between 25 and 40 years old with Graves' ophthalmopathy. Specimen: blood. The CDR3 bases are TGTGCCAGCTCACCGGGAGCAGGGGCTGGTCAGCCCCAGCATTTT. Translated, it gives CASSPGAGAGQPQHF.